The T cell receptor (beta chain) described here comes from a study of cytomegalovirus exposure and HLA in healthy donors. General study points: Reportedly, diagnosis of cytomegalovirus status by the classifier showed high specificity and sensitivity. According to the study, around 160 TCR beta chains were cytomegalovirus-associated.

Germline values: CDR1 MGHRA, CDR2 YSYEKL. V dropped 4 bases and J dropped 2; count of bases not matched to a gene: 15. This CDR3 has 19 amino acids. Libraries were prepared by immunoSEQ multiplex PCR; TCRdb keeps only in-frame clonotypes and omits some of them. The table includes about 190,000 clones, more than 75% detected once. In the case of this clone: The antigen is not known.

This sequence originates from a woman under 30 in good health and CMV-seronegative. The V call is TRBV4-1, the J call TRBJ2-4, with TRBD1 identical over 9 bases. Sequenced sample: PBMCs. The chain's CDR3 is CASSPDSSGTGPPKNIQYF. The CDR3 DNA sequence: TGCGCCAGCAGCCCCGACTCTAGTGGGACAGGGCCTCCCAAAAACATTCAGTACTTC.